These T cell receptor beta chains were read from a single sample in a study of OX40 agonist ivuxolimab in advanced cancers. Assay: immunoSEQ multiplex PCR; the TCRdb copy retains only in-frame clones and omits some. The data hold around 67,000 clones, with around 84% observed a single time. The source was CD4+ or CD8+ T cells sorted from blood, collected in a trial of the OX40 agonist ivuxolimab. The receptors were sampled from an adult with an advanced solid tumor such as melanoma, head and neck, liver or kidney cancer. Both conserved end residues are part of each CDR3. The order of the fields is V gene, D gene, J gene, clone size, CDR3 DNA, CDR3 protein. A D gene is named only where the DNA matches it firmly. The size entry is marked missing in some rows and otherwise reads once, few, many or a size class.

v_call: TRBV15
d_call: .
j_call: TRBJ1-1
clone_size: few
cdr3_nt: TGTGCCACCAGCAGAGATAAGGGAGTGAACACTGAAGCTTTCTTT
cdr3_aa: CATSRDKGVNTEAFF

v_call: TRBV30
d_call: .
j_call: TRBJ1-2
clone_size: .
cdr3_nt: TGTGCCTGGCGGGGTAAAGGCTATGGCTACACCTTC
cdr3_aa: CAWRGKGYGYTF

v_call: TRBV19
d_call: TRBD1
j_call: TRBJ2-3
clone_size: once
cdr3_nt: TGTGCCAGTAGTCCCAGGGGGCTCCCTAGCACAGATACGCAGTATTTT
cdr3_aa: CASSPRGLPSTDTQYF

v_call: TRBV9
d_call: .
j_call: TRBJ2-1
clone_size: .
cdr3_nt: TGTGCCAGCAGCGGCCGAGGGTGGAGCTCCTACAATGAGCAGTTCTTC
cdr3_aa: CASSGRGWSSYNEQFF

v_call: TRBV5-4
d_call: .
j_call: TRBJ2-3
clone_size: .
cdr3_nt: TGTGCCAGCAGCTCCGCGCCTTCCTGGACAGATACGCAGTATTTT
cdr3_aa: CASSSAPSWTDTQYF

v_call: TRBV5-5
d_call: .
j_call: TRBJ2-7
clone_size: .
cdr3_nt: TGTGCCAGCAGCGACGACAGGACCTACGAGCAGTACTTC
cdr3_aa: CASSDDRTYEQYF

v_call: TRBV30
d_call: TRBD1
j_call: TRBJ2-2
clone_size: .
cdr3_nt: TGTGCCTGGTGGACAGGGACGGACACCGGGGAGCTGTTTTTT
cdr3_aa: CAWWTGTDTGELFF

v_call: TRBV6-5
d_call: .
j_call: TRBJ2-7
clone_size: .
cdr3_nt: TGTGCCAGCAGCCCAGGTATCTACGAGCAGTACTTC
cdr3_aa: CASSPGIYEQYF

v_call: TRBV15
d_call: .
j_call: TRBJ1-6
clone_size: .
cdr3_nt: TGTGCCACCAAGATCGGCCCGGGTGGGAATTCACCCCTCCACTTT
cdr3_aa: CATKIGPGGNSPLHF

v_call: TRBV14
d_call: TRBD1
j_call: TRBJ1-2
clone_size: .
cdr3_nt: TGTACCAGCAGCCAGATGAGACAGGGAAATGGCTACACCTTC
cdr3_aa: CTSSQMRQGNGYTF

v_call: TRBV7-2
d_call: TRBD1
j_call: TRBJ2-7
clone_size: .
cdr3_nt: TGTGCCAGCAGCTACGACAGGGGTCAATACGAGCAGTACTTC
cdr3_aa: CASSYDRGQYEQYF

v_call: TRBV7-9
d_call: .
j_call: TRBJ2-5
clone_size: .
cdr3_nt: TGTGCCAGCAGCTTAGCTTCGGGGGCCGTTACCCAAGAGACCCAGTACTTC
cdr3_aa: CASSLASGAVTQETQYF

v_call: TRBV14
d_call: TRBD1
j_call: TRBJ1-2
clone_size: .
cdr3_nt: TGTGCCAGCAGCCGTACTAGTCCGACAGGGCCTCGACGTTGGGTCTTCGGCTATGGCTACACCTTC
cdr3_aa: CASSRTSPTGPRRWVFGYGYTF

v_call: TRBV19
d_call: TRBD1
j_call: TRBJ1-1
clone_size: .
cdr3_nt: TGTGCCAGTCAGGGACAGGGGGAGAACACTGAAGCTTTCTTT
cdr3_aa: CASQGQGENTEAFF

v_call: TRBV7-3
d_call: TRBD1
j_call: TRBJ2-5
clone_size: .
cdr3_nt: TGTGCCAGCAGCCCCTCCCGACAGGGGGGAGAGACCCAGTACTTC
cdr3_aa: CASSPSRQGGETQYF

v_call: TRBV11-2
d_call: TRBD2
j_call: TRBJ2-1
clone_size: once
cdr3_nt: TGTGCCAGCAGCAAAATAGCGGGAGGGTTGAACAATGAGCAGTTCTTC
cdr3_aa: CASSKIAGGLNNEQFF

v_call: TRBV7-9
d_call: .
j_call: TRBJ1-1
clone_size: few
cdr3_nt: TGTGCCAGCAGCCCAAGGGGGAACACTGAAGCTTTCTTT
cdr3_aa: CASSPRGNTEAFF

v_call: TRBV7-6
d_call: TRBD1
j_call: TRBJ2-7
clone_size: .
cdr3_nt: TGTGCCAGCAGCCGTCAAGGGCAGGGGGCAAACGAGCAGTACTTC
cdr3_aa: CASSRQGQGANEQYF

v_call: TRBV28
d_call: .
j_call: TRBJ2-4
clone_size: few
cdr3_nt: TGTGCCAGCAGTATAGGGACCCATAAAAACATTCAGTACTTC
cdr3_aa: CASSIGTHKNIQYF

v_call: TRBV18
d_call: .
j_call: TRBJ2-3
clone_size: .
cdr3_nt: TGTGCCAGCTCACCACGTACAGGGACAGATACGCAGTATTTT
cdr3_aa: CASSPRTGTDTQYF

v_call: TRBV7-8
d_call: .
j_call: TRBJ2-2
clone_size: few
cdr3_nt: TGTGCCAGCAGCTCACAGGGGAGGGGGACCGGGGAGCTGTTTTTT
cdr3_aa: CASSSQGRGTGELFF

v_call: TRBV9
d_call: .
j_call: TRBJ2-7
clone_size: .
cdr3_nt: TGTGCCAGCAGCGTAGCCTCTGAGGGCGAGCAGTACTTC
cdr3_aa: CASSVASEGEQYF

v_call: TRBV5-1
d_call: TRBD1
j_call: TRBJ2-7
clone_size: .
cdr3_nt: TGCGCCAGCAGCTCGGACAGGGTATCCTACGAGCAGTACTTC
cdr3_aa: CASSSDRVSYEQYF

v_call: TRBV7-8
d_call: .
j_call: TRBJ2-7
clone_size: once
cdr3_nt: TGTGCCAGCAGCTCCGCCGGGACATCCTTTAAGAAGCAGTACTTC
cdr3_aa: CASSSAGTSFKKQYF

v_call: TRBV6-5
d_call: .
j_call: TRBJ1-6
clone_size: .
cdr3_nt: TGTGCCAGCAGTTACTCGAGTGTAGGGGGAGGTTCACCCCTCCACTTT
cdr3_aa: CASSYSSVGGGSPLHF

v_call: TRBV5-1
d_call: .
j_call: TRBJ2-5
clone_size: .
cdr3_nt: TGCGCCAGCAGCTTGGCCGGAGACAGCCAAGAGACCCAGTACTTC
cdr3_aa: CASSLAGDSQETQYF

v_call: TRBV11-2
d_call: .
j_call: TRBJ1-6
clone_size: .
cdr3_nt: TGTGCCAGCAGCTTAGATCCTAGCTATAATTCACCCCTCCACTTT
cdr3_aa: CASSLDPSYNSPLHF

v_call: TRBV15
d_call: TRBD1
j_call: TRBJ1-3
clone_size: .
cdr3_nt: TGTGCCACCGGGACAGGGTTCGGTCGAAACACCATATATTTT
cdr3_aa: CATGTGFGRNTIYF

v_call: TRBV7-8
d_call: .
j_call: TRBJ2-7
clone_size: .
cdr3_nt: TGTGCCAGCAGCAGGGAGGAAGGACGAGAGCAGTACTTC
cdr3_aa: CASSREEGREQYF

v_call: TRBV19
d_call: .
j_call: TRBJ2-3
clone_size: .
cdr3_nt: TGTGCCAGTAGCTACAGGGGGGGGCAAGATACGCAGTATTTT
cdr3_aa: CASSYRGGQDTQYF

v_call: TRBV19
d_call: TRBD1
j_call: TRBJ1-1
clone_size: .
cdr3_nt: TGTGCCACCACACAGGGGGCAAGGAACACTGAAGCTTTCTTT
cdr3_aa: CATTQGARNTEAFF

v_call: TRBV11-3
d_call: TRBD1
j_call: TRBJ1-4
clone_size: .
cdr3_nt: TGTGCCAGCAACCAAGGGGGCGCGGATGAAAAACTGTTTTTT
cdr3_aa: CASNQGGADEKLFF

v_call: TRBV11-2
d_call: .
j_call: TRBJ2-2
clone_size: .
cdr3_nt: TGTGCCAGCAGCTTAGATTGGGGGCCCGGGGAGCTGTTTTTT
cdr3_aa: CASSLDWGPGELFF